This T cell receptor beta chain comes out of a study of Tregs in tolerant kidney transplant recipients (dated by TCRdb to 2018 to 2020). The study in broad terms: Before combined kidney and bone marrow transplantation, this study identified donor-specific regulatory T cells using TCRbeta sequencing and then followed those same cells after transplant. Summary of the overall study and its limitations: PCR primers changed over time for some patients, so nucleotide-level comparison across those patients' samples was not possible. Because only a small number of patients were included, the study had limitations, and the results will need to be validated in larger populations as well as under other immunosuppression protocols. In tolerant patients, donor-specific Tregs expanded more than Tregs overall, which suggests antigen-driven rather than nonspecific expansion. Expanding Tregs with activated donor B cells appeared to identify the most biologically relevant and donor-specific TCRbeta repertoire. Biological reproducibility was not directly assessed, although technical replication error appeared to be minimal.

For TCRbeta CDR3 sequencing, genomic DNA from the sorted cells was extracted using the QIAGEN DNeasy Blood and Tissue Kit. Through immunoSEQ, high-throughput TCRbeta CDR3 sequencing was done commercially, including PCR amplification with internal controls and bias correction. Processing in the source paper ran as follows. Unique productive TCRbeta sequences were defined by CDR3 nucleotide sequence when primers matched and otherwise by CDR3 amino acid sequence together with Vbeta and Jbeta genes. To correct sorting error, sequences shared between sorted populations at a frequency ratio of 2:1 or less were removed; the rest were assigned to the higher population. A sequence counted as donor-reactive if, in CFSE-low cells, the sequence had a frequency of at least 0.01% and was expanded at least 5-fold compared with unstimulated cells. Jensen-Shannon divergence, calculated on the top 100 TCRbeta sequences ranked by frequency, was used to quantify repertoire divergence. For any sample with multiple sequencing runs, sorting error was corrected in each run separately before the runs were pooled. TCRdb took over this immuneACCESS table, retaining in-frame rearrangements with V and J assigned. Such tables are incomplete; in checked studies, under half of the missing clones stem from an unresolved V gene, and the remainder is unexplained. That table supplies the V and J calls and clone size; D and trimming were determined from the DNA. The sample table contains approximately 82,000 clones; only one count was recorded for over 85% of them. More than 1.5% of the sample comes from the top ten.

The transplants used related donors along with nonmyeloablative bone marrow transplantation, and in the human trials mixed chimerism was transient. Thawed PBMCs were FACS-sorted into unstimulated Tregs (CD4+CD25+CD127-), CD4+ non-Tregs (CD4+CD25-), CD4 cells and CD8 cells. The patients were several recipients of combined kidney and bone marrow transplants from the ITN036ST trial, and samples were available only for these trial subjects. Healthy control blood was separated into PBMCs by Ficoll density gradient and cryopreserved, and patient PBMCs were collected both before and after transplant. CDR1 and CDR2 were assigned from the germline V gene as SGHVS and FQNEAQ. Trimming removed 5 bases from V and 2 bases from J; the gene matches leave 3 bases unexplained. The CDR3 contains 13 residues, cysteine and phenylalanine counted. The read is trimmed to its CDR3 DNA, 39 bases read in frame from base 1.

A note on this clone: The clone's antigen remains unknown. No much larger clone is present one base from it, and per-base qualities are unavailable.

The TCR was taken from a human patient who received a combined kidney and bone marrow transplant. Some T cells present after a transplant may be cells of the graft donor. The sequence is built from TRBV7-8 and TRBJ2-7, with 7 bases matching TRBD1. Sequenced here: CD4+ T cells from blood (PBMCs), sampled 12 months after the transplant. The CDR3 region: CASSPTGTYEQYF. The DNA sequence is TGTGCCAGCAGCCCGACAGGGACCTACGAGCAGTACTTC. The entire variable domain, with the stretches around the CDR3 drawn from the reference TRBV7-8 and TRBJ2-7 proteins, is GAGVSQSPRYKVAKRGQDVALRCDPISGHVSLFWYQQALGQGPEFLTYFQNEAQLDKSGLPSDRFFAERPEGSVSTLKIQRTQQEDSAVYLCASSPTGTYEQYFGPGTRLTVT.